The clone carrying this T cell receptor beta chain was seen a handful of times. The antigen is not known. The sample originates from a study of T cell repertoires in cytomegalovirus infection. Study-level information: HLA-B-restricted CMV epitopes that are well studied were used alongside recently identified HLA-C-restricted ones. Signatures in public TCR beta sequences pointed to both CMV infection and matching HLA type. Study-level findings and limits: Dominating the ex vivo response were HLA-C-restricted CMV-specific TCR beta clonotypes.

TCRdb reanalysed the reads using MiXCR and keeps one entry per CDR3 protein. Of about 63,000 distinct CDR3 sequences listed, around 21% were seen once; the top ten hold 65% to 75%. The trim removed 1 base at V and 0 bases at J, leaving 3 bases unmatched. Germline assignment: CDR1 SGHVS and CDR2 FQNEAQ. The CDR3 loop spans 16 amino acids. This chain links TRBV7-8 with TRBJ1-3, with TRBD1 matching 7 bases. The specimen comprised CD8+ T cells from cultured PBMCs, sampled from culture after CMV antigen stimulation. The sequence was obtained from a human donor in good health (CMV status not recorded). Some clones in this sample may be carry-over from other donors' samples. DNA for the CDR3: TGTGCCAGCAGCTTAGACAGGGGTTACTCTGGAAACACCATATATTTT. Amino acid sequence: CASSLDRGYSGNTIYF.